The sequence of this T cell receptor beta chain was determined in a study of T cell changes during pregnancy in multiple sclerosis (dated by TCRdb to about 2019). Concerning the study at large: The study looked at changes in the T cell repertoire across pregnancy in women with multiple sclerosis.

This clone has only one observation. The antigen this receptor binds is unknown. No quality values exist for individual bases; no much larger clone is one base distant. From its cysteine to its phenylalanine, the CDR3 spans 14 amino acids. Just the 42-base CDR3 DNA is kept, in frame starting at base 1. The V and J ends are trimmed by 4 bases and 5 bases, leaving 16 bases between them. Via the germline V gene (reference sequence), CDR1 is SGHKS and CDR2 YYEKEE. The library relied on the immunoSEQ multiplex PCR assay. The immuneACCESS repertoire file appears here via TCRdb, limited to in-frame rearrangements. These files lack a portion of the clones; in checked studies, under half of the deficit traces to unresolved V genes, and the cause of the others is not known. The sample table shows about 38,000 clones, and 85% to 95% are seen once. The top ten hold around 8.3% of the sample.

The sequence is built from TRBV5-5 and TRBJ2-7; D gene: possibly TRBD2, on 5 matching bases. This sequence was found in a female donor with multiple sclerosis, enrolled in a pregnancy study. The sample was CD8+ T cells from peripheral blood mononuclear cells, taken in the third trimester of pregnancy. CDR3 sequence: CASSPNPDGDEQYF. DNA sequence: TGTGCCAGCAGCCCAAACCCCGACGGGGACGAGCAGTACTTC.